This T cell receptor (beta chain) derives from a study of T cell responses to AZD1222 COVID-19 vaccine. Background on the study: Whether given at about 4 or about 12 weeks, second doses were pooled. Study-level results: The donor group comprised mostly white British people and more females; the analysis possibly underestimated clonal diversity.

TCRdb keeps only in-frame clones here, not all; method: immunoSEQ multiplex PCR. The sample contains some 110,000 clones, roughly 84% of which appear only once. The CDR3 loop spans 11 amino acids. Deletions cut 1 base from V and 6 bases from J, with 0 bases between. Germline lookup yields CDR1 LGHDT and CDR2 YNNKEL (reference sequence). A remark on this clone: What it recognizes is unknown.

This TCR came from an adult in good health. This chain links TRBV3-1 (or the pseudogene TRBV3-2) with TRBJ2-2; D call uncertain. Sequenced here: peripheral blood, sampled on day 0 of AZD1222 vaccination. Written as DNA, the CDR3 is TGTGCCAGCAGCCAAGCCGGGGAGCTGTTTTTT. It yields the protein CASSQAGELFF.